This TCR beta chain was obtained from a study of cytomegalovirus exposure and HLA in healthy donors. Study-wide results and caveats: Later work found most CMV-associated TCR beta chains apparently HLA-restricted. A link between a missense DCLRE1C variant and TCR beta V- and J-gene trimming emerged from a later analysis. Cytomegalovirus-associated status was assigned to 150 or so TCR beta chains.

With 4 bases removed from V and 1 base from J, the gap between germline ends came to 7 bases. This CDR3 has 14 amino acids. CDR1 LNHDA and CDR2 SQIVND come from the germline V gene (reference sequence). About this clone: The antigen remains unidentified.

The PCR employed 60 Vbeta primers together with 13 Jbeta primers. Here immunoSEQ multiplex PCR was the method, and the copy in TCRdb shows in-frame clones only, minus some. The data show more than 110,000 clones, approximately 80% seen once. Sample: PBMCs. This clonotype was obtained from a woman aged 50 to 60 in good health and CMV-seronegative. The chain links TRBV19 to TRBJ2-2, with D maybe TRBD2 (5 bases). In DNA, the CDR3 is TGTGCCAGTAGTACCGGACTGAACACCGGGGAGCTGTTTTTT. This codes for CASSTGLNTGELFF.